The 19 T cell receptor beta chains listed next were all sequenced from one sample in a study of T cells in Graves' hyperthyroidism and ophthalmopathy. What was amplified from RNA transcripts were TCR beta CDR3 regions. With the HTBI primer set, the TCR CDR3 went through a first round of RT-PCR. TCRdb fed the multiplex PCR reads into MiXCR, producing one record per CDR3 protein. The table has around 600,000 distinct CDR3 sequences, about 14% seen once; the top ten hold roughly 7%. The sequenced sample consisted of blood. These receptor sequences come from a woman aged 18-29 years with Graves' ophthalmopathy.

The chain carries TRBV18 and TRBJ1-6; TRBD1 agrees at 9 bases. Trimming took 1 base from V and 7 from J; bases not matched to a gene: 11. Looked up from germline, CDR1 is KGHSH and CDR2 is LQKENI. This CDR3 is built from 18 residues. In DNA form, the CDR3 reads TGTGCCAGCTCACCACGGGACAGGGCAGGGGTTGAGAATTCACCCCTCCACTTT. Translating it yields CASSPRDRAGVENSPLHF.

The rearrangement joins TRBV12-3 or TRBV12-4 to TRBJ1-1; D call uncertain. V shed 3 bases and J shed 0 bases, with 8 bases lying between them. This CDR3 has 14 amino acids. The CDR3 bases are TGTGCCAGCAGTTTTATGGGTCTGAACACTGAAGCTTTCTTT. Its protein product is CASSFMGLNTEAFF.

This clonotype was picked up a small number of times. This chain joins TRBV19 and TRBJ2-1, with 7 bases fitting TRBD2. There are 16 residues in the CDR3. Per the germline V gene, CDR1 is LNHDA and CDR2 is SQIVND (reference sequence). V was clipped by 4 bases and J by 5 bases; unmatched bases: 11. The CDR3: CASSTYRTSWNNEQFF. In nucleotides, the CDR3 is TGTGCCAGTAGTACCTATAGGACTAGTTGGAACAATGAGCAGTTCTTC.

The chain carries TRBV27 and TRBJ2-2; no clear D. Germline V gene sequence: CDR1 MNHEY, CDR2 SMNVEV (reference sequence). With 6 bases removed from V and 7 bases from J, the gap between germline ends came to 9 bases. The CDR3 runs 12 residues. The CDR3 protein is CASRFLNGELFF. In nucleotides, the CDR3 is TGTGCCAGCAGGTTTTTGAACGGGGAGCTGTTTTTT.

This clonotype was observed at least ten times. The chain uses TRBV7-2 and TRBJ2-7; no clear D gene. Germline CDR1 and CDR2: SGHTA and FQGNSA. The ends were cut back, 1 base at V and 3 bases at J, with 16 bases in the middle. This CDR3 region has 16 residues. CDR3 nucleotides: TGTGCCAGCAGCTTAGAACGAGTTAGACCAAACTACGAGCAGTACTTC. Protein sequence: CASSLERVRPNYEQYF.

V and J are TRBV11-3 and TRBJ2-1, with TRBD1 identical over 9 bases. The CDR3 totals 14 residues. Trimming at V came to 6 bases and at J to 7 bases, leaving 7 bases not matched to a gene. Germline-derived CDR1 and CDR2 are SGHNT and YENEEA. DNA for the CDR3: TGTGCCAGCAGTTTCGGGACAGGGTATAATGAGCAGTTCTTC. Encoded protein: CASSFGTGYNEQFF.

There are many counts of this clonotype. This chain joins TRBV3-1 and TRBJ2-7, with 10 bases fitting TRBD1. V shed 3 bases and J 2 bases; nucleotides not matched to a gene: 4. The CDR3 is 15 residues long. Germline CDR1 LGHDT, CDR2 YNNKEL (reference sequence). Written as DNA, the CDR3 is TGTGCCAGCAGCCAGGGGACAGGGGATACCTACGAGCAGTACTTC. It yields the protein CASSQGTGDTYEQYF.

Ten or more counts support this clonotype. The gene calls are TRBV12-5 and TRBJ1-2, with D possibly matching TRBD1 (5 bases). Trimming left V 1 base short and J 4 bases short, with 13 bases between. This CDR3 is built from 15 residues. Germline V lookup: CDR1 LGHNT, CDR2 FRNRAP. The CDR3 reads CASGLDGRVGYGYTF. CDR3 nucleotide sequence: TGTGCTAGTGGTTTGGACGGCAGGGTCGGCTATGGCTACACCTTC.

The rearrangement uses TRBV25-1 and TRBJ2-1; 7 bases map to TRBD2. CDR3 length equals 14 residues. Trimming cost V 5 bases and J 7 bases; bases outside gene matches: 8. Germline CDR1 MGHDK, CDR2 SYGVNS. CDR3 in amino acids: CASSSGRGANEQFF. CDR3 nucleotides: TGTGCCAGCAGTTCGGGGAGGGGCGCGAATGAGCAGTTCTTC.

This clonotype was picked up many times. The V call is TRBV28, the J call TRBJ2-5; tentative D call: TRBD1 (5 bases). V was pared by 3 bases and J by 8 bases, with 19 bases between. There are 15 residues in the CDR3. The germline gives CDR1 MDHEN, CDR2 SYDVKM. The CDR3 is CASSFWEQEKKTQYF. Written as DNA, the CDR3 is TGTGCCAGCAGTTTTTGGGAACAGGAAAAAAAAACCCAGTACTTC.

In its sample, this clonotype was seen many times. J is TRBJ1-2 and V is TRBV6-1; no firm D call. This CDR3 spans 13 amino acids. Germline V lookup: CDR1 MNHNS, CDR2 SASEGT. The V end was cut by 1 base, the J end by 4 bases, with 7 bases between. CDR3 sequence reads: CASSEGAGYGYTF. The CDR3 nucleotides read TGTGCCAGCAGTGAAGGGGCAGGCTATGGCTACACCTTC.

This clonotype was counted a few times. The CDR3 spells CASSLWGEKLFF. In nucleotides, the CDR3 is TGTGCCAGTAGTCTATGGGGTGAAAAACTGTTTTTT. The chain employs TRBV19 and TRBJ1-4; D uncertain. Germline CDR1 is LNHDA and CDR2 is SQIVND (reference sequence). The CDR3 has 12 residues. Trimming shortened V by 5 bases and J by 7 bases, and 8 bases separated the two germline ends.

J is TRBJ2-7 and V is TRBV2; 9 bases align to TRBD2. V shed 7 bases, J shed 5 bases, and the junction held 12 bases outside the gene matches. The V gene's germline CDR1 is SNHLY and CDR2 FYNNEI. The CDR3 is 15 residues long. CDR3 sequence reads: CASKSPRASGNEQYF. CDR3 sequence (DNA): TGTGCCAGCAAATCCCCTAGGGCTAGCGGGAACGAGCAGTACTTC.

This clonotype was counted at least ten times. The CDR3 sequence is CASSLRTGSGNTEAFF. In DNA form, the CDR3 reads TGTGCCAGCAGCTTACGGACAGGGTCGGGTAACACTGAAGCTTTCTTT. V usage is TRBV7-8 and J usage is TRBJ1-1, with 8 positions matching TRBD1. Trimming took 2 bases from V and 2 from J; bases not matched to a gene: 7. Germline CDR1 reads SGHVS; CDR2 reads FQNEAQ. The CDR3 has 16 amino acids.

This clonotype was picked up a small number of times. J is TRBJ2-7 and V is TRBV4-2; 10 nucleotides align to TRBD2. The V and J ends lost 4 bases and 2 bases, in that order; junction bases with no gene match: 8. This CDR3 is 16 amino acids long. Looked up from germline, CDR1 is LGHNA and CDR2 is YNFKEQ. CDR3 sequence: CASSLGLADSTYEQYF. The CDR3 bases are TGTGCCAGCAGCCTCGGACTAGCGGATAGCACCTACGAGCAGTACTTC.

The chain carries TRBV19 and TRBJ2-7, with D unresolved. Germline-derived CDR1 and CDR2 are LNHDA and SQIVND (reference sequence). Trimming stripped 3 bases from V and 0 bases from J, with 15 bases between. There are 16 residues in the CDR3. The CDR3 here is CASSMAVRQSSYEQYF. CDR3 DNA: TGTGCCAGTAGTATGGCAGTCAGACAAAGCTCCTACGAGCAGTACTTC.

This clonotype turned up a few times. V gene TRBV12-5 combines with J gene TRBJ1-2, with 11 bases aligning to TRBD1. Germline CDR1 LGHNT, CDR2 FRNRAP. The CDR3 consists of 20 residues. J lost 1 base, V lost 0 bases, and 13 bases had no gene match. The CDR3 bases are TGTGCTAGTGGTTTGGTTAAACCGGGACAGGGGGGACAACTTAACTATGGCTACACCTTC. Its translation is CASGLVKPGQGGQLNYGYTF.

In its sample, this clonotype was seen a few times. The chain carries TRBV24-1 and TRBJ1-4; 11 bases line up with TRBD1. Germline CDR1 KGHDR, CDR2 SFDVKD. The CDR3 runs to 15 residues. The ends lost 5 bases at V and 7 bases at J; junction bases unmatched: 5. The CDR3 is CATSAWTGGVEKLFF. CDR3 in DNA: TGTGCCACCAGTGCTTGGACAGGGGGCGTTGAAAAACTGTTTTTT.

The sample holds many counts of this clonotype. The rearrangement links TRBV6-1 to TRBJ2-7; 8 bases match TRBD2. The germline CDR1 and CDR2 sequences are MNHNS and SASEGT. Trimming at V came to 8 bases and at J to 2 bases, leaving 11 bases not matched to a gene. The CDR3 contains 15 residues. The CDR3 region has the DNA TGTGCCAGCGGAGGTCCCTGGCGGGGGGCCTACGAGCAGTACTTC. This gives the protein CASGGPWRGAYEQYF.